This TCR beta chain comes out of a study of blood T cell repertoires in COVID-19. Some clones are missing from TCRdb's copy, which holds only in-frame ones; the method was immunoSEQ multiplex PCR. The table records about 200,000 clones, more than 75% of them present only once. The germline V gene encodes CDR1 SGHNT and CDR2 YYREEE (reference sequence). This CDR3 is built from 15 residues. J gave up 8 bases and V 4 bases, and 8 bases lay outside the gene matches. Sequencing was performed on peripheral blood. The TCR was taken from a man in his 60s with acute or convalescent COVID-19. The V call is TRBV5-4, the J call TRBJ1-6; 8 bases fit TRBD1. This CDR3 reads CASSVFGTGDSPLHF. As DNA, the CDR3 is TGTGCCAGCAGCGTATTCGGGACAGGAGATTCACCCCTCCACTTT.